This T cell receptor (beta chain) was observed in a study of cytomegalovirus exposure and HLA in healthy donors. Comment on this clone: Antigen: not known.

Both 60 Vbeta primers and 13 Jbeta primers went into the PCR. Data came from immunoSEQ multiplex PCR; TCRdb stores just in-frame clones and leaves some out. The top ten clones hold approximately 1.3% of a sample with about 150,000 clones, roughly four fifths of them seen once. Study-level results: Apparent HLA restriction characterized most CMV-associated TCR beta chains in a later analysis. One variant, a missense change in DCLRE1C, was linked in a later analysis to TCR beta V- and J-gene trimming. 87-base-pair reads could not separate some V segments, including TRBV6-2 and TRBV6-3.

The CDR3 covers 15 residues. The TCR was taken from a man aged 18-30 years in good health and CMV-seronegative. The specimen sequenced was PBMCs. The chain recombines TRBV12-2 with TRBJ1-2; the listed D gene, TRBD1, was not tested against the DNA. TRBV12-2 is a recognized pseudogene. The CDR3 region is CASLIGTRANYGYTF. CDR3 coding DNA: TGTGCAAGTCTCATCGGGACAAGGGCCAACTATGGCTACACCTTC.